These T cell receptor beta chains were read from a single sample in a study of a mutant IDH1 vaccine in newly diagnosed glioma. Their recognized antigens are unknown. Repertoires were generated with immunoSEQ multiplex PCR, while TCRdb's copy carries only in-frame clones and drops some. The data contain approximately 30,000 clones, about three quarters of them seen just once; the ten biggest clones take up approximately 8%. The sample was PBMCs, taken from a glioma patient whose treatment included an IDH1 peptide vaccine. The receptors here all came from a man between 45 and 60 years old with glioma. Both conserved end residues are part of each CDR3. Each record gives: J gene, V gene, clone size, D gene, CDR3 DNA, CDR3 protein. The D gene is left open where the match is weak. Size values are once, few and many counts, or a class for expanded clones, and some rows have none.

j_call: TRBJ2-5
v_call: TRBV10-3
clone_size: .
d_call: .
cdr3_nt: TGTGCCATCAGTGGGCACAGTGACCAAGAGACCCAGTACTTC
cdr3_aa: CAISGHSDQETQYF

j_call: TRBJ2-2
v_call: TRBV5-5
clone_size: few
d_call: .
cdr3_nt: TGTGCCAGCAGCTTGGTTTCTGGGTCCGGGGAGCTGTTTTTT
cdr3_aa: CASSLVSGSGELFF

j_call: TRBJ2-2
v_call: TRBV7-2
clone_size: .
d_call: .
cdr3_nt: TGTGCCAGCAGTCGCCAACAGGGAGGGTGGTCGAACACCGGGGAGCTGTTTTTT
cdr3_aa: CASSRQQGGWSNTGELFF

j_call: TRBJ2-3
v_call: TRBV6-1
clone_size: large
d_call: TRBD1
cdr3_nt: TGTGCCAGCAGTGGGACAGGGGGCGCAGATACGCAGTATTTT
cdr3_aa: CASSGTGGADTQYF

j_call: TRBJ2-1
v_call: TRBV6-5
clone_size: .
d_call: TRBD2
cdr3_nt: TGTGCCAGCATCAGCGGGGGGAATGAGCAGTTCTTC
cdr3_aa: CASISGGNEQFF

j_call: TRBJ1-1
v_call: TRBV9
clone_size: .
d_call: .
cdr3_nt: TGTGCCAGCAGCGCCTCACATCAGGGTACCACTGAAGCTTTCTTT
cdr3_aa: CASSASHQGTTEAFF

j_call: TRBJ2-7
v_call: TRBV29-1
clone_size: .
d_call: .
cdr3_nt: TGCAGCGTTAACGGACAGGGACTACGGGAGCAGTACTTC
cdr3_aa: CSVNGQGLREQYF

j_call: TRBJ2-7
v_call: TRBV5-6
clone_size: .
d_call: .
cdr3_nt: TGTGCCAGCAGCTTGGTCGACCTTTCCTACGAGCAGTACTTC
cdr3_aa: CASSLVDLSYEQYF

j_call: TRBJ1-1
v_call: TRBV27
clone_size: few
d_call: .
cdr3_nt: TGTGCCAGCAGGGAGTCCGCGACAGCTAACACTGAAGCTTTCTTT
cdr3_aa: CASRESATANTEAFF

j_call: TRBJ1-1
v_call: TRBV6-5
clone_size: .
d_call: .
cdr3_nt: TGTGCCAGCACCTTAGGGGGGGGGAACACTGAAGCTTTCTTT
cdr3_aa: CASTLGGGNTEAFF

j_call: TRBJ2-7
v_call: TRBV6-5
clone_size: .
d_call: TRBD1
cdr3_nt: TGTGCCAGCAGCCGATCAGGGGGCTCGGTCTACGAGCAGTACTTC
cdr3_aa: CASSRSGGSVYEQYF

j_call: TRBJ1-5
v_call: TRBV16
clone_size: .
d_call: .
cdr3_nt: TGTGCCAGCAGCCAAAGCAGGAGCAATCAGCCCCAGCATTTT
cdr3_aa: CASSQSRSNQPQHF

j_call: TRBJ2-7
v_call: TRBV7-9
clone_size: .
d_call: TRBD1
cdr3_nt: TGTGCCAGCAGCCTCCGACAGGGCTCCTACGAGCAGTACTTC
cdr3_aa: CASSLRQGSYEQYF

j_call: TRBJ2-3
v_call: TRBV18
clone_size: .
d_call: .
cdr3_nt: TGTGCCAGCTCAAGGGGATCCTACACAGATACGCAGTATTTT
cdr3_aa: CASSRGSYTDTQYF

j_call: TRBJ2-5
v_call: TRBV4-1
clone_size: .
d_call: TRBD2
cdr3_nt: TGCGCCAGCAGCCAAGGGGAACGGGAGGGCGAGACCCAGTACTTC
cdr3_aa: CASSQGEREGETQYF

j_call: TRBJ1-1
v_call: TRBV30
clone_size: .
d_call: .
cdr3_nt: TGTGCCCTCTCCGGCGGAACAGGTCCCCCAGAAGCTTTCTTT
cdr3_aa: CALSGGTGPPEAFF

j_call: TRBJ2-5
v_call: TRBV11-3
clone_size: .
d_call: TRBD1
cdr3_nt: TGTGCCAGCAGCCGACAGGGGGAGACCCAGTACTTC
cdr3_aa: CASSRQGETQYF

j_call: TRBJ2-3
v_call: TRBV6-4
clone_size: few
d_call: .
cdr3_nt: TGTGCCAGCAGTGAGAAGGGGGACGGGGCGGATACGCAGTATTTT
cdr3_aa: CASSEKGDGADTQYF

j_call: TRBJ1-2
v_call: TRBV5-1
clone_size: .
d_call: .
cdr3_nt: TGCGCCAGCAGCTTGGCCTCCAGGGCCGATGGCTACACCTTC
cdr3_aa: CASSLASRADGYTF

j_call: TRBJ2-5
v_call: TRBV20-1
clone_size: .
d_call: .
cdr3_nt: TGCAGTGCTAGAGACTCAGACTTC
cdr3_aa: CSARDSDF

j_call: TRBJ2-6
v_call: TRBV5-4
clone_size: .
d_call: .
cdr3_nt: TGTGCCAGCAGCCCTGTCCTATCTGGGGCCAACGTCCTGACTTTC
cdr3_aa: CASSPVLSGANVLTF

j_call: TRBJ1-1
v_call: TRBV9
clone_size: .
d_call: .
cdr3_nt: TGTGCCAGCACCCCTGCGGACCTGGACACTGAAGCTTTCTTT
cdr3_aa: CASTPADLDTEAFF

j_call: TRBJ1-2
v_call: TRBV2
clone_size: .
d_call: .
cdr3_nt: TGTGCCAGCTCTCGTAACTATGGCTACACCTTC
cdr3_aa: CASSRNYGYTF

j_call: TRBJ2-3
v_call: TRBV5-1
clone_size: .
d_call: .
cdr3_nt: TGCGCCAGCAGCTTGTGGGGCACAGATACGCAGTATTTT
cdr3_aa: CASSLWGTDTQYF

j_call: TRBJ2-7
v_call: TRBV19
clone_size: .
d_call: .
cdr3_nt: TGTGCCAGTGCCCTTGGGGGGGACAACTACGAGCAGTACTTC
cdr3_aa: CASALGGDNYEQYF

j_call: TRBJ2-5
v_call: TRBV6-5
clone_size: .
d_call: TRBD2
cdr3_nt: TGTGCCAGCAGTCCGACTAGCGGGAGTGTGGAGACCCAGTACTTC
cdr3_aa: CASSPTSGSVETQYF

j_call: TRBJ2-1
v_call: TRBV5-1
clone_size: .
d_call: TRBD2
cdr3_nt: TGCGCCAGCAGCTTGGGCGTGGTGGCGGGAGGCAATGAGCAGTTCTTC
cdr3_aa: CASSLGVVAGGNEQFF

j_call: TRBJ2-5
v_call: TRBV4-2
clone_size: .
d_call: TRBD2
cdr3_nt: TGTGCCAGCAGCCCCGACCGGACTAGCGGGAGCGAGACCCAGTACTTC
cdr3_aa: CASSPDRTSGSETQYF

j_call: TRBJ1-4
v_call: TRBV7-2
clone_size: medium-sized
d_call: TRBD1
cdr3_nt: TGTGCCAGCAGCAGGGGGGACAGGGCTAATGAAAAACTGTTTTTT
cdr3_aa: CASSRGDRANEKLFF

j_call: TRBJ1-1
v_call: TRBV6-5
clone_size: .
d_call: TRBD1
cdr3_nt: TGTGCCAGCAGTTCCCCTGCAGGGGGGACTGAAGCTTTCTTT
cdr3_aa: CASSSPAGGTEAFF

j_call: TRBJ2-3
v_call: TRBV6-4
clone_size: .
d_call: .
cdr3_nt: TGTGCCAGCAGTGCCTCCCGGGACGATCCAGATACGCAGTATTTT
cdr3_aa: CASSASRDDPDTQYF

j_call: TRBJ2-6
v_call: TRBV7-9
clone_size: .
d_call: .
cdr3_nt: TGTGCCAGCAGCTTAGGGGGTACAGTGCTCGACGTCCTGACTTTC
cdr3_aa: CASSLGGTVLDVLTF

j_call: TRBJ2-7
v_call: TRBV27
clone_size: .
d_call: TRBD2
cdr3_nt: TGTGCCAGCAGTTTTACCCCCGGGACTAGCGGAGTCTACGAGCAGTACTTC
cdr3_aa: CASSFTPGTSGVYEQYF

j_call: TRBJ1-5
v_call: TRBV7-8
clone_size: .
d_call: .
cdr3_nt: TGTGCCAGCAGCGGATCTTATAGCAATCAGCCCCAGCATTTT
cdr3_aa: CASSGSYSNQPQHF

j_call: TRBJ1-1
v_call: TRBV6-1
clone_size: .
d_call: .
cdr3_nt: TGTGCCAGCAGAGAAGGGACTGGCACTGAAGCTTTCTTT
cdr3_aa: CASREGTGTEAFF

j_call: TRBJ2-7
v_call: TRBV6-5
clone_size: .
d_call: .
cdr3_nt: TGTGCCAGCAGTTCTCTAACAGGGATGACCTACGAGCAGTACTTC
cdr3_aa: CASSSLTGMTYEQYF

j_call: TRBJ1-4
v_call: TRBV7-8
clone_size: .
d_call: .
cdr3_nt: TGTGCCAGCAGCCTCCAAAGGGGGTGGAATGAAAAACTGTTTTTT
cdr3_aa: CASSLQRGWNEKLFF

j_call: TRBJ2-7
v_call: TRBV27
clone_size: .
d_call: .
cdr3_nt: TGTGCCAGCAGTCCTCGGCTAGCTTATTTGCGCGAGCAGTACTTC
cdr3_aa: CASSPRLAYLREQYF

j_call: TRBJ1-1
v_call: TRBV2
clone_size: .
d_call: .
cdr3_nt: TGTGCCAGCACCCGGGACGTTAACACTGAAGCTTTCTTT
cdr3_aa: CASTRDVNTEAFF

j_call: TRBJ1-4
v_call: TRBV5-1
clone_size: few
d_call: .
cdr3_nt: TGCGCCAGCAGCTTGGGGGCAGGAGATGAAAAACTGTTTTTT
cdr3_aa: CASSLGAGDEKLFF

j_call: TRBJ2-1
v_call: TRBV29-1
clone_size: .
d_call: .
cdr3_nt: TGCAGCGTTGAAGGGGCCCGGAGCTCCTACAATGAGCAGTTCTTC
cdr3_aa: CSVEGARSSYNEQFF

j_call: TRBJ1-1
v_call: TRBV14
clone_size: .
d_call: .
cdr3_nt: TGTGCCAGCAGCCAAGTAGGGATGGTGCGGGCTTTCTTT
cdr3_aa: CASSQVGMVRAFF

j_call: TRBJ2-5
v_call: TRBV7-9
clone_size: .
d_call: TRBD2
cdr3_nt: TGTGCCAGCAGCACGACTAGCGGGAGGGCCTGGGAGACCCAGTACTTC
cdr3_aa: CASSTTSGRAWETQYF

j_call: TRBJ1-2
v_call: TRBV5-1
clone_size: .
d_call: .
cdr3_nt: TGCGCCAGCAGCTTGGGAGAGAGATCTAACTATGGCTACACCTTC
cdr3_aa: CASSLGERSNYGYTF

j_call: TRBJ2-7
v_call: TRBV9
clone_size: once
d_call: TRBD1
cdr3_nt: TGTGCCAGCAGCCCCACGGGACAGGGGGCCTACGAGCAGTACTTC
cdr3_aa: CASSPTGQGAYEQYF

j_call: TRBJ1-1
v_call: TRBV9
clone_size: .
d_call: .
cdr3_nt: TGTGCCAGCAGCCCCTCGCCGAGGATAAGCGCTGAAGCTTTCTTT
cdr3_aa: CASSPSPRISAEAFF

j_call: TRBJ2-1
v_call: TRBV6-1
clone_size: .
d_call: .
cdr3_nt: TGTGCCAGCAGTGATTCTTTGTCTGAGGCACTGTTCTTC
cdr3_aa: CASSDSLSEALFF

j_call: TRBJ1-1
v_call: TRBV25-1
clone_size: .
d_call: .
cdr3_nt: TGTGCCAGCAGTGAATCCCCAGCCGAAGCTTTCTTT
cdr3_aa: CASSESPAEAFF

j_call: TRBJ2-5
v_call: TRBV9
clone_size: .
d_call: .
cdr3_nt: TGTGCCAGCAGCGGCCCGGGCCACAAAGAGACCCAGTACTTC
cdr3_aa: CASSGPGHKETQYF

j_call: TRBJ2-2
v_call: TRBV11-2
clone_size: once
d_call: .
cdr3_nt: TGTGCCAGCAGCTCCCTGGGGGGGCCCGACCTTGTTAACACCGGGGAGCTGTTTTTT
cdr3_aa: CASSSLGGPDLVNTGELFF

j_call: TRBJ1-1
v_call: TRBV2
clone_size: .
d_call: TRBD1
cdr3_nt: TGTGCCAGCAGTGTCAGGGGGGCTCGGAACACTGAAGCTTTCTTT
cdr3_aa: CASSVRGARNTEAFF

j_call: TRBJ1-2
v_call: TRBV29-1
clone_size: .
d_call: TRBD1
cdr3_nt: TGCAGCCTCCCAAGGGGACAGGGGGAGTACTATGGCTACACCTTC
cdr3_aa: CSLPRGQGEYYGYTF

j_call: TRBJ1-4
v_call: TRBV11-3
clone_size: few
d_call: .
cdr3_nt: TGTGCCAGCAGTGTTGGCGAAAAACTGTTTTTT
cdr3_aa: CASSVGEKLFF

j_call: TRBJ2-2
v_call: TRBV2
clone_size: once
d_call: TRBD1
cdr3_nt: TGTGCCACTATCGACAGGGCGAACACCGGGGAGCTGTTTTTT
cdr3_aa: CATIDRANTGELFF

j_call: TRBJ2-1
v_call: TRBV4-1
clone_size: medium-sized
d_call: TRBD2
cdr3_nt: TGCGCCAGCAGCCTACTTGGCACTAGCGGGGTAAATGAGCAGTTCTTC
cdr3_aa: CASSLLGTSGVNEQFF

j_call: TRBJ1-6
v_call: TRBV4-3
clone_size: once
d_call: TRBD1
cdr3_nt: TGCGCCAGCAGCCAAGATCCCCCTTTGGACAGGGGCGTTAATTCACCCCTCCACTTT
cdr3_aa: CASSQDPPLDRGVNSPLHF

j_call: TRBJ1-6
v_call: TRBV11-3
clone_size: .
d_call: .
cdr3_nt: TGTGCCAGCAGCTTAGCCCTAATGTTTGGATCACCCCTCCACTTT
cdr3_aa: CASSLALMFGSPLHF